This T cell receptor beta chain is drawn from a study of T cell responses to AZD1222 COVID-19 vaccine. Study summary: Combined were second doses at about 4 or about 12 weeks.

The study, taken as a whole, reports: Spike-specific TCR breadth and depth grew following two AZD1222 doses.

This clone was seen only once. Antigen specificity is unknown. Only in-frame clones appear in the TCRdb table, and some are missing; sequencing was by immunoSEQ multiplex PCR. Among roughly 120,000 clones listed, approximately 90% were seen once. Germline V lookup: CDR1 MNHEY, CDR2 SMNVEV (reference sequence). Trimming cost V 5 bases and J 9 bases, with 20 bases left between them. The CDR3 is 15 residues long. Sequenced material: peripheral blood, taken on day 0 of AZD1222 vaccination. The chain has TRBV27 and TRBJ2-1, with D possibly TRBD2 on 7 matching bases. The TCR was taken from an adult in good health. The CDR3 DNA follows: TGTGCCAGCAGTCCCCCTGTGGGGGGCGGGGGTGAGCAGTTCTTC. It specifies CASSPPVGGGGEQFF.